A single sample is the source of the 20 T cell receptor beta chains below, sequenced in a study of vaccination effects on CD4 cells after COVID-19. These receptors have no identified antigens. Libraries were prepared by immunoSEQ multiplex PCR; TCRdb keeps only in-frame clonotypes and omits some of them. The repertoire includes approximately 45,000 clones, approximately 80% of them detected once, and roughly 12% sits in the top ten. Around day 10 of culture, CD4+ T cells were separated out. The sequencing here drew on CD4+ T cells from PBMCs cultured without peptide, taken before COVID-19 vaccination. Receptors originate from a human donor who had a prior SARS-CoV-2 infection.

The chain links TRBV14 to TRBJ2-1; D is unresolved. This CDR3 contains 15 residues. The germline CDR1 and CDR2 sequences are SGHDN and FVKESK. Between the trimmed V and J ends, which lost 0 bases and 0 bases, there was a span of 6 bases. CDR3 sequence: CASSQDPSSYNEQFF. DNA for the CDR3: TGTGCCAGCAGCCAAGACCCGAGCTCCTACAATGAGCAGTTCTTC.

This clone was detected only a few times. This chain connects TRBV19 to TRBJ1-2; D uncertain. This CDR3 spans 13 amino acids. The V and J ends lost 5 bases and 1 base respectively, with 8 bases between them. The V gene's germline CDR1 is LNHDA and CDR2 SQIVND (reference sequence). CDR3 protein: CASSPAFNYGYTF. The CDR3 DNA sequence: TGTGCCAGTAGTCCGGCGTTTAACTATGGCTACACCTTC.

The CDR3 DNA follows: TGCGCCAGCAGGACAGGGGACGCCCATAAGACAGATACGCAGTATTTT. Residues: CASRTGDAHKTDTQYF. This chain links TRBV5-1 with TRBJ2-3, with TRBD1 identical over 8 bases. Germline CDR1 SGHRS, CDR2 YFSETQ. The CDR3 is made up of 16 amino acids. V lost 5 bases, J lost 3 bases, and 11 bases stayed unmatched. Using reference TRBV5-1 and TRBJ2-3 for the parts outside the CDR3, the full variable domain is KAGVTQTPRYLIKTRGQQVTLSCSPISGHRSVSWYQQTPGQGLQFLFEYFSETQRNKGNFPGRFSGRQFSNSRSEMNVSTLELGDSALYLCASRTGDAHKTDTQYFGPGTRLTVL.

This clone was picked up one time. The genes are TRBV19 and TRBJ2-5; TRBD1 matches 7 bases. This CDR3 has 16 residues. J was trimmed by 2 bases and V by 4 bases; bases with no gene match: 10. Germline CDR1 LNHDA, CDR2 SQIVND (reference sequence). The CDR3 loop is CASSRGLQGNQETQYF. Written as DNA, the CDR3 is TGTGCCAGTAGTAGGGGGCTACAGGGGAATCAAGAGACCCAGTACTTC.

This clone was found once. The chain carries TRBV9 and TRBJ2-3; D assignment may be TRBD1 or TRBD2 (5 bases each). The CDR3 is 14 residues long. Germline assignment: CDR1 SGDLS and CDR2 YYNGEE. V lost 3 bases to trimming and J lost 2 bases, with 10 bases between them. The CDR3 loop reads CASSETGTTDTQYF. In DNA form, the CDR3 reads TGTGCCAGCAGCGAGACGGGGACCACAGATACGCAGTATTTT.

This clone has just a few counts. The rearrangement uses TRBV2 and TRBJ1-2, with a tentative D call TRBD1 (6 bases). CDR1 is SNHLY and CDR2 is FYNNEI in the germline V gene. CDR3 length: 13 amino acids. V was trimmed by 4 bases and J by 6 bases, leaving 12 bases between them. This CDR3 reads CASSAGRGDGYTF. CDR3 DNA: TGTGCCAGCAGTGCTGGCAGGGGCGATGGCTACACCTTC.

The chain joins TRBV27 to TRBJ2-5; D tentatively reads TRBD1 or TRBD2 (5 bases each). The V and J ends lost 6 bases and 5 bases respectively, with 16 bases between them. This CDR3 has 14 residues. Germline V gene sequence: CDR1 MNHEY, CDR2 SMNVEV (reference sequence). The CDR3 protein is CASSPGPQWETQYF. The CDR3 DNA is TGTGCCAGCAGCCCGGGACCTCAGTGGGAGACCCAGTACTTC.

The V and J genes are TRBV6-2 or TRBV6-3 and TRBJ1-4; D uncertain. The germline V gene encodes CDR1 MNHEY and CDR2 SVGEGT. With 2 bases removed from V and 7 bases from J, the gap between germline ends came to 8 bases. This CDR3 contains 13 residues. CDR3 in amino acids: CASSYGQFEKLFF. In DNA, the CDR3 is TGTGCCAGCAGTTACGGGCAGTTTGAAAAACTGTTTTTT.

The chain has TRBV18 and TRBJ2-2; D unclear. V lost 2 bases and J 4 bases, leaving 11 bases between the germline ends. Germline CDR1 KGHSH, CDR2 LQKENI. The CDR3 loop spans 15 amino acids. The CDR3 sequence is CASSPDWGRTGELFF. CDR3 in DNA: TGTGCCAGCTCACCAGATTGGGGTCGCACCGGGGAGCTGTTTTTT.

V is TRBV7-2 and J is TRBJ1-5, with D hard to call. The germline V and J ends were trimmed by 1 base and 4 bases, with 11 bases remaining between them. From germline, CDR1 is SGHTA and CDR2 FQGNSA. This CDR3 has 15 residues. The CDR3 nucleotides are TGTGCCAGCAGCTTAGTAGCAGGAGGAAATCAGCCCCAGCATTTT. Protein sequence: CASSLVAGGNQPQHF.

The V and J genes are TRBV9 and TRBJ2-2; D ambiguous. Germline CDR1 is SGDLS and CDR2 is YYNGEE. The CDR3 length is 13 residues. V was clipped by 3 bases and J by 7 bases, with 10 bases between them. CDR3 nucleotides: TGTGCCAGCAGCGGTAACTCAGTCGGGGAGCTGTTTTTT. Translation: CASSGNSVGELFF.

This chain joins TRBV5-1 and TRBJ2-5; maybe TRBD1 (5 bases). V dropped 5 bases and J dropped 5 bases, with 16 bases sitting between them. This CDR3 has 14 amino acids. Germline loops: CDR1 SGHRS, CDR2 YFSETQ. The CDR3 sequence is CASSPQGISETQYF. The CDR3 DNA reads TGCGCCAGCAGTCCCCAGGGAATCTCGGAGACCCAGTACTTC.

The chain links TRBV5-1 to TRBJ2-1; 7 positions match TRBD2. The ends lost 0 bases at V and 0 bases at J; junction bases unmatched: 3. In germline, CDR1 is SGHRS, CDR2 YFSETQ. The CDR3 totals 16 residues. CDR3 nucleotides: TGCGCCAGCAGCTTGGCCGGGGGGAGCTCCTACAATGAGCAGTTCTTC. Encoded protein: CASSLAGGSSYNEQFF. Full variable domain (rest looked up from reference TRBV5-1 and TRBJ2-1): KAGVTQTPRYLIKTRGQQVTLSCSPISGHRSVSWYQQTPGQGLQFLFEYFSETQRNKGNFPGRFSGRQFSNSRSEMNVSTLELGDSALYLCASSLAGGSSYNEQFFGPGTRLTVL.

The chain carries TRBV12-5 and TRBJ2-1; possibly TRBD2 for D (5 bases). Germline lookup yields CDR1 LGHNT and CDR2 FRNRAP. The CDR3 loop spans 14 amino acids. V lost 6 bases and J lost 8, with 17 bases in between. The CDR3 here is CASGSRPLRDEQFF. CDR3 nucleotide sequence: TGTGCTAGTGGCTCCCGACCTCTGCGGGATGAGCAGTTCTTC.

V usage is TRBV5-4 and J usage is TRBJ2-7, with TRBD2 identical over 11 bases. V lost 3 bases and J lost 2; bases outside the gene matches: 16. This CDR3 spans 19 amino acids. Germline assignment: CDR1 SGHNT and CDR2 YYREEE (reference sequence). CDR3 residues: CASSSYRGSLAGGPYEQYF. The CDR3 bases are TGTGCCAGCAGCTCCTACCGCGGGTCGCTAGCGGGAGGTCCCTACGAGCAGTACTTC.

The V call is TRBV18, the J call TRBJ1-5, with D possibly matching TRBD1 (5 bases). Trimming removed 4 bases from V and 7 bases from J, with 17 bases in between. The CDR3 has 15 residues. Germline values: CDR1 KGHSH, CDR2 LQKENI. The CDR3, as DNA: TGTGCCAGCTCACGGACTCGGGGCCCGGAACAGCCCCAGCATTTT. Encoded protein: CASSRTRGPEQPQHF.

CDR3 sequence reads: CASGDGVGWLRVKTGELFF. The CDR3 DNA is TGTGCCAGCGGGGATGGTGTGGGTTGGCTCAGGGTGAAGACCGGGGAGCTGTTTTTT. V usage is TRBV27 and J usage is TRBJ2-2, with TRBD1 as a possible D gene (5 bases). The length of the CDR3 is 19 residues. Trimming removed 8 bases from V and 5 bases from J, with 30 bases in between. From germline, CDR1 is MNHEY and CDR2 SMNVEV (reference sequence).

The gene calls are TRBV27 and TRBJ1-2, with D maybe TRBD1 (5 bases). The germline V gene has CDR1 MNHEY and CDR2 SMNVEV (reference sequence). This CDR3 is built from 15 residues. V lost 5 bases and J 0 bases, leaving 13 bases between the germline ends. CDR3 in DNA: TGTGCCAGCAGTCCGGGACGGATTCCTAACTATGGCTACACCTTC. Translation gives CASSPGRIPNYGYTF.

V is TRBV5-1 and J is TRBJ2-3; D may be TRBD1 or TRBD2 (5 bases each). The germline V gene encodes CDR1 SGHRS and CDR2 YFSETQ. The CDR3 extends over 16 amino acids. With 2 bases removed from V and 2 bases from J, the gap between germline ends came to 15 bases. The CDR3 nucleotides read TGCGCCAGCAGCTTATACAGGCGGGCCTTCACAGATACGCAGTATTTT. Translation gives CASSLYRRAFTDTQYF.

The genes are TRBV7-6 and TRBJ2-3; D might be TRBD1 (6 bases). The CDR3 is 15 residues long. V was trimmed by 1 base and J by 0 bases, leaving 8 bases between them. The germline V gene has CDR1 SGHVS and CDR2 FNYEAQ. The CDR3 DNA reads as TGTGCCAGCAGCTTAGGGACAGTCAGCACAGATACGCAGTATTTT. The encoded protein is CASSLGTVSTDTQYF.